These 2 T cell receptor beta chains were sequenced from one sample in a study of response to subunit inactivated influenza vaccine. TCRdb re-derived calls from the RT-PCR reads in MiXCR, one entry per CDR3 protein. Among fewer than 650,000 distinct CDR3 sequences listed, roughly 13% were seen once. The source was PBMCs from blood, collected about 40 days after vaccination. These receptor sequences come from a man aged 50-59 years who received an inactivated influenza vaccine.

The genes are TRBV29-1 and TRBJ2-1; 12 bases are shared with TRBD2. The CDR3 runs to 15 residues. Unmatched junction bases numbered 9, after V lost 6 bases and J lost 6 bases. From germline, CDR1 is SQVTM and CDR2 ANQGSEA. CDR3 protein: CSVEELAGGPNEQFF. The CDR3, as DNA: TGCAGCGTCGAGGAGCTAGCGGGGGGGCCCAATGAGCAGTTCTTC.

This sequence joins TRBV7-6 and TRBJ2-2, with D maybe TRBD2 (5 bases). CDR1 and CDR2 from the germline V gene are SGHVS and FNYEAQ. V was pared by 6 bases and J by 7 bases, with 9 bases between. The CDR3 is 12 residues long. In DNA form, the CDR3 reads TGTGCCAGCAGGCTAGCAGTCGGGGAGCTGTTTTTT. Translated, it gives CASRLAVGELFF.